The 10 T cell receptor beta chains in this list originate from one sample, sequenced in a study of cytomegalovirus exposure and HLA in healthy donors (dated by TCRdb to about 2017). Receptor libraries were prepared by the immunoSEQ multiplex PCR assay. A mixture of 60 forward primers for TCR Vbeta segments and 13 reverse primers for TCR Jbeta segments was used in the multiplex PCR. Not all clones reach the TCRdb copy of this immuneACCESS table, which keeps in-frame sequences only. Checked studies attribute under half of the gap to unresolved V genes and leave the rest unexplained. Recorded for this sample are roughly 150,000 clones; approximately 62% of them occurred a single time. Of the sample, approximately 1.6% falls within the top ten clones. Sequencing input: PBMCs. These receptors came from a human donor in good health.

This clone turned up a few times. The genes are TRBV10-3 and TRBJ2-7; 8 bases align to TRBD1. CDR1 is ENHRY and CDR2 is SYGVKD in the germline V gene. V dropped 3 bases and J dropped 3; count of bases not matched to a gene: 7. The CDR3 contains 15 residues. The CDR3 DNA follows: TGTGCCATCAGTGAACTAGACAGGGGAGGCTACGAGCAGTACTTC. Its protein is CAISELDRGGYEQYF.

This chain connects TRBV14 to TRBJ2-7; D possibly corresponds to TRBD2 (6 bases). Deletions cut 3 bases from V and 3 bases from J, with 9 bases between. The germline V gene has CDR1 SGHDN and CDR2 FVKESK. This CDR3 is 13 amino acids long. The CDR3 loop is CASSHGTHYEQYF. The DNA for the CDR3 is TGTGCCAGCAGCCATGGGACTCACTACGAGCAGTACTTC.

V is TRBV28 and J is TRBJ2-5, with 8 nucleotides matching TRBD2. The CDR3 totals 14 residues. Unmatched junction bases numbered 4, after V lost 6 bases and J lost 1 base. The germline CDR1 and CDR2 sequences are MDHEN and SYDVKM. In DNA form, the CDR3 reads TGTGCCAGCAGCATAACTAGCGGCCAAGAGACCCAGTACTTC. Amino acid sequence: CASSITSGQETQYF.

This clone was seen a handful of times. V and J are TRBV10-3 and TRBJ2-3; D is possibly TRBD2 (5 bases). Germline CDR1 and CDR2: ENHRY and SYGVKD. V dropped 8 bases and J dropped 8 bases, with 20 bases sitting between them. The CDR3 spans 14 residues. The CDR3 region is CAIDEGSGGGTQYF. CDR3 bases: TGTGCCATCGATGAGGGATCGGGCGGCGGTACGCAGTATTTT.

The genes are TRBV5-1 and TRBJ1-2; tentatively, D is TRBD1 (6 bases). The CDR3 contains 13 residues. Germline assignment: CDR1 SGHRS and CDR2 YFSETQ. Trimming stripped 5 bases from V and 7 bases from J, with 15 bases between. DNA of the CDR3: TGCGCCAGCAGACCACAGGGAAGCAGTGGCTACACCTTC. Protein product: CASRPQGSSGYTF.

The chain uses TRBV2 and TRBJ2-1; 11 nucleotides agree with TRBD2. CDR3 length equals 18 residues. Germline CDR1 reads SNHLY; CDR2 reads FYNNEI. Trimming cost V 7 bases and J 0 bases; bases outside gene matches: 11. The CDR3 spells CASTDGTSGGSSYNEQFF. The CDR3 DNA sequence: TGTGCCAGCACCGACGGGACTAGCGGAGGGAGCTCCTACAATGAGCAGTTCTTC.

This CDR3 is CAITGDPGGTQYF. The CDR3 coding sequence is TGTGCCATCACAGGGGACCCTGGCGGGACCCAGTACTTC. The chain uses TRBV6-1 and TRBJ2-5; TRBD1 aligns across 7 bases. This CDR3 spans 13 amino acids. The V gene end was trimmed by 10 bases and the J gene end by 7 bases; junction bases not matched to a gene: 12. CDR1 is MNHNS, CDR2 SASEGT, per germline.

This clone was counted a few times. This chain links TRBV27 with TRBJ1-2; the D gene is possibly TRBD1 (5 bases). The CDR3 sequence is 14 residues long. The V and J ends lost 2 bases and 4 bases respectively, with 11 bases between them. Germline V gene sequence: CDR1 MNHEY, CDR2 SMNVEV (reference sequence). CDR3 region: CASSLTGESYGYTF. CDR3 sequence (DNA): TGTGCCAGCAGTTTAACGGGGGAAAGCTATGGCTACACCTTC.

The chain has TRBV5-1 and TRBJ1-1; D uncertain. CDR1 SGHRS and CDR2 YFSETQ come from the germline V gene. The CDR3 totals 13 residues. The V end lost 5 bases, the J end lost 5 bases, and 13 bases lay between the germline ends. The CDR3 is CASSWTGETEAFF. The CDR3 bases are TGCGCCAGCAGTTGGACCGGGGAAACTGAAGCTTTCTTT.

This chain connects TRBV28 to TRBJ2-2; 11 bases agree with TRBD2. The V and J ends lost 10 bases and 8 bases, in that order; junction bases with no gene match: 12. The CDR3 loop spans 15 amino acids. The germline gives CDR1 MDHEN, CDR2 SYDVKM. The CDR3: CATQLAGATGGELFF. The CDR3 nucleotides are TGTGCCACCCAACTAGCGGGAGCGACAGGGGGGGAGCTGTTTTTT.